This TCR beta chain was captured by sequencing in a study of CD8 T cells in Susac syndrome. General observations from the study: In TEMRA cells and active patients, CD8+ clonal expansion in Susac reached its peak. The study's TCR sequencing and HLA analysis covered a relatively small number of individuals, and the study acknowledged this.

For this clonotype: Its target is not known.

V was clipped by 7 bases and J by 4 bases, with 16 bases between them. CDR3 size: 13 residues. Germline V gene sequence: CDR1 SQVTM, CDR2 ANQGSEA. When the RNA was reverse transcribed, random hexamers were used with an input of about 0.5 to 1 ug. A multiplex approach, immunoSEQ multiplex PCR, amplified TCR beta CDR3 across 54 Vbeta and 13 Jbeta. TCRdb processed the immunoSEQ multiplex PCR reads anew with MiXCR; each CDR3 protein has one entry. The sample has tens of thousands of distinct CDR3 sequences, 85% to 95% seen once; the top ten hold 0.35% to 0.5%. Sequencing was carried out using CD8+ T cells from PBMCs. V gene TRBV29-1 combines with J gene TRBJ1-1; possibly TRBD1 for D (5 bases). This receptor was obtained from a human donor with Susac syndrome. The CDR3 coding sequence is TGCAGCGGGGCCAGTGGGGCCCGCACTGAAGCTTTCTTT. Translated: CSGASGARTEAFF.